The entry below gives a single T cell receptor beta chain sequence along with its context. This sample was included in a study of blood T cell repertoires in COVID-19. Background on the study: Both acute and convalescent COVID-19 samples were obtained from the United States, Italy and Spain.

Germline assignment: CDR1 GTSNPN and CDR2 SVGIG (reference sequence). The length of the CDR3 is 13 residues. V was pared by 1 base and J by 7 bases, with 8 bases between. Assay: immunoSEQ multiplex PCR; the TCRdb copy retains only in-frame clones and omits some. The sample holds almost 300,000 clones, around nine tenths seen once. The chain links TRBV30 to TRBJ1-6, with a possible D match to TRBD1 (5 bases). Sequenced: peripheral blood. The sequence derives from a man aged 65 to 85 with acute or convalescent COVID-19. The CDR3 sequence: CAWSGAGNSPLHF. The CDR3 DNA follows: TGTGCCTGGAGTGGGGCAGGGAATTCACCCCTCCACTTT.